These T cell receptor beta chains were read from a single sample in a study of control samples from healthy donors and cancer patients. Profiled with immunoSEQ multiplex PCR; TCRdb holds only in-frame clones, not every one. Counted here are roughly 80,000 clones, roughly 88% occurring once; the ten biggest clones make up 5.7%. Material for sequencing was blood. These receptors were taken from a woman aged 45-65 years in good health. The CDR3 runs from the conserved cysteine through the conserved F or W. Each record gives: V gene, D gene, clone size, J gene, CDR3 DNA, CDR3 protein. D genes are given only for firm matches. A clone size is listed for some rows: how often the clone was seen (once, few, many), or a class if it is expanded.

>TRBV12-3/TRBV12-4|NA|NA|TRBJ1-2
TGTGCCAGCAGTTTAGCGGGGGGCTATGGCTACACCTTC
CASSLAGGYGYTF
>TRBV11-2|TRBD1|NA|TRBJ1-1
TGTGCCAGCAGCTGGGGACAGGGAATTACTGAAGCTTTCTTT
CASSWGQGITEAFF
>TRBV30|TRBD2|NA|TRBJ2-3
TGTGCCTGGACCGGGACTAGCGGGCGGAGGGATACGCAGTATTTT
CAWTGTSGRRDTQYF
>TRBV5-5|NA|once|TRBJ2-7
TGTGCCAGCAGCTTGGGGTTCCTCTACGAGCAGTACTTC
CASSLGFLYEQYF
>TRBV11-2|NA|NA|TRBJ1-1
TGTGCCAGCAGCTTTGGGCCGGGAACTAAAGCTTTCTTT
CASSFGPGTKAFF
>TRBV2|NA|NA|TRBJ1-2
TGTGCCAGCAGAGTGGCAGCCTATGGCTACACCTTC
CASRVAAYGYTF
>TRBV7-2|NA|few|TRBJ2-1
TGTGCCAGCAGCCGCCAACGAAAAAATGAGCAGTTCTTC
CASSRQRKNEQFF
>TRBV30|TRBD2|NA|TRBJ2-1
TGTGCCTGGAGAAGTAGCGGGGAACACAATGAGCAGTTCTTC
CAWRSSGEHNEQFF
>TRBV2|NA|NA|TRBJ2-5
TGTGCCAGCACCAAAGAACGGAACCCTCAAGAGACCCAGTACTTC
CASTKERNPQETQYF
>TRBV7-8|NA|NA|TRBJ1-1
TGTGCCAGCAGCAGCGAGACTGAAGCTTTCTTT
CASSSETEAFF
>TRBV10-3|NA|NA|TRBJ2-1
TGTGCCATCAGTGAGTCCGCAAACAATGAGCAGTTCTTC
CAISESANNEQFF
>TRBV15|NA|NA|TRBJ1-5
TGTGCCACCAGCAGATCCATCTGGGACGAGGATCAGCCCCAGCATTTT
CATSRSIWDEDQPQHF
>TRBV5-1|NA|few|TRBJ2-2
TGCGCCAGCACTGTGTCTCAGAACACCGGGGAGCTGTTTTTT
CASTVSQNTGELFF
>TRBV18|NA|NA|TRBJ1-1
TGTGCCAGCTCACCACAAACGAACACTGAAGCTTTCTTT
CASSPQTNTEAFF
>TRBV5-4|NA|NA|TRBJ2-4
TGTGCCAGCAGCCCCCAACCCCGGGGAGCCAAAAACATTCAGTACTTC
CASSPQPRGAKNIQYF
>TRBV28|NA|NA|TRBJ1-5
TGTGCCAGCAGTTTAAGCTTTGTCGTCGCCGGCAGGGCATATCAGCCCCAGCATTTT
CASSLSFVVAGRAYQPQHF
>TRBV19|NA|NA|TRBJ2-2
TGTGCCAGCACAGGTTTGAACACCGGGGAGCTGTTTTTT
CASTGLNTGELFF
>TRBV5-1|TRBD1|NA|TRBJ1-2
TGCGCCAGCAGCCTGGCAGGGGGCGATGGCTACACCTTC
CASSLAGGDGYTF
>TRBV3-1/TRBV3-2|NA|NA|TRBJ2-3
TGTGCCAGCAGCCAAGAAGGGGATAGGGCAGATACGCAGTATTTT
CASSQEGDRADTQYF
>TRBV6-6|NA|NA|TRBJ1-1
TGTGCCAGCTGCCGGACACCGAACACTGAAGCTTTCTTT
CASCRTPNTEAFF
>TRBV30|NA|NA|TRBJ1-6
TGTGCCTGGACAGGGCGGTTGGCCTATTCACCCCTCCACTTT
CAWTGRLAYSPLHF
>TRBV12-3/TRBV12-4|NA|NA|TRBJ1-2
TGTGCCAGCAGTTCCGACCTATATGGCTACACCTTC
CASSSDLYGYTF
>TRBV5-6|NA|NA|TRBJ1-2
TGTGCCAGCAGCTTGATCCGGGACTTCTATGGCTACACCTTC
CASSLIRDFYGYTF
>TRBV11-2|NA|NA|TRBJ2-2
TGTGCCAGCAGCGAATTTACAGGGCCCGTCACCGGGGAGCTGTTTTTT
CASSEFTGPVTGELFF
>TRBV5-5|NA|NA|TRBJ1-2
TGTGCCAGCAGCTCCAGGGGATCCATCTATGGCTACACCTTC
CASSSRGSIYGYTF
>TRBV6-5|NA|NA|TRBJ2-3
TGTGCCAGCAGAACCACAGATACGCAGTATTTT
CASRTTDTQYF
>TRBV9|TRBD1|NA|TRBJ1-2
TGTGCCAGCAGCGTACTATCAGGGGGCGCCGTCTATGGCTACACCTTC
CASSVLSGGAVYGYTF
>TRBV6-5|TRBD1|NA|TRBJ1-2
TGTGCCAGCAGCTACAGGGGGCGCAACTATGGCTACACCTTC
CASSYRGRNYGYTF
>TRBV19|NA|NA|TRBJ1-5
TGTGCCAGTAGTAAGGGAGATCAGCCCCAGCATTTT
CASSKGDQPQHF
>TRBV5-4|NA|NA|TRBJ1-1
TGTGCCAGCAGCATCCCAGGGGAGATGGGCACTGAAGCTTTCTTT
CASSIPGEMGTEAFF
>TRBV9|NA|NA|TRBJ1-1
TGTGCCAGCAGCCCTACCACGGGGGGAGCTTTCTTT
CASSPTTGGAFF
>TRBV19|TRBD1|few|TRBJ1-2
TGTGCCAGTAGGGACAGGAAGGGCTATGGCTACACCTTC
CASRDRKGYGYTF
>TRBV6-6|NA|few|TRBJ1-5
TGTGCCAGCAGTTATTGGCAGGCGACAGGCGAGCCCCAGCATTTT
CASSYWQATGEPQHF
>TRBV5-1|NA|NA|TRBJ1-1
TGCGCCAGCAGCCCCATGGCGTCAGGGGCCCAAGCTTTCTTT
CASSPMASGAQAFF
>TRBV7-2|NA|NA|TRBJ2-7
TGTGCCAGCAGCTTTAACGGGGGTAGCCTCGAGCAGTACTTC
CASSFNGGSLEQYF
>TRBV12-3/TRBV12-4|NA|NA|TRBJ1-2
TGTGCCAGCAGTTTACTGGGGGGCTACACCTTC
CASSLLGGYTF
>TRBV11-2|NA|NA|TRBJ2-1
TGTGCCAGCAGCTTAGCCGTGGGTGAGCAGTTCTTC
CASSLAVGEQFF
>TRBV3-1/TRBV3-2|NA|few|TRBJ1-2
TGTGCCAGCAGCCAAAACAGGGTAGCGGGGGGCTACACCTTC
CASSQNRVAGGYTF
>TRBV6-1|TRBD1|NA|TRBJ1-1
TGTGCCAGCAATGAAGGGGGACAGGGGAAGCAAGAAGCTTTCTTT
CASNEGGQGKQEAFF
>TRBV9|NA|few|TRBJ1-1
TGTGCCAGCAGCGTAGCGGAAACTGAAGCTTTCTTT
CASSVAETEAFF
>TRBV5-1|TRBD1|NA|TRBJ2-7
TGCGCCAGCAGCCTGGAGGACAGGGCCCCCTACGAGCAGTACTTC
CASSLEDRAPYEQYF
>TRBV25-1|TRBD1|few|TRBJ2-7
TGTGCCAGCAGTGGGACAGGGGAGCCCTACGAGCAGTACTTC
CASSGTGEPYEQYF
>TRBV19|NA|NA|TRBJ1-2
TGTGCCAGTAGTTTGTCCGGGCGGGGCTACACCTTC
CASSLSGRGYTF